This TCR beta chain came from a study of blood T cell repertoires in COVID-19. Participant reports of clinical history set cohort assignment. This CDR3 has 16 residues. As originally analysed: Reference gene primer amplification in the assay estimated nucleated cell counts. Clones were sequenced by immunoSEQ multiplex PCR, and TCRdb holds only the in-frame ones, with some missing. That table furnishes V, J and clone size, whereas the DNA furnished D and trimming. The sample carries about 170,000 clones, around 80% recorded once. Sample: PBMCs or T cells enriched from blood (not recorded which). The chain recombines TRBV12-2 with TRBJ2-1; the table gives TRBD1 as D, unverified against the DNA. TRBV12-2 is annotated as a pseudogene. The TCR sequence derives from a woman in her 70s in a cohort exposed to, infected with or recovered from COVID-19 (not recorded which). CDR3: CASRLVQPPSYNEQFF. Written as DNA, the CDR3 is TGTGCAAGTCGCTTAGTACAGCCGCCGTCCTACAATGAGCAGTTCTTC.